The 26 T cell receptor beta chains presented below share a single source sample, sequenced in a study of neoadjuvant anti-PD-1 for oral cavity cancer (dated by TCRdb to about 2021). In light of the paper, this sample's time point label describes: before neoadjuvant nivolumab. Libraries came from the immunoSEQ multiplex PCR assay. Imported from immuneACCESS, the table was reduced by TCRdb to in-frame sequences with V and J called. These copies leave out some clones; in studies compared against another copy, an unresolved V gene accounts for under half, and the cause of the remainder is not known. The sample has over 12,000 clones on record, approximately 80% of them singletons. The ten largest clones represent just under 3% of the sample. Sequenced material: PBMCs, taken before nivolumab (anti-PD-1) treatment. These receptors all come from a person aged 35-79 years with oral cavity squamous cell carcinoma.

This chain links TRBV5-6 with TRBJ1-2, with D maybe TRBD1 (6 bases). The CDR3 loop spans 15 amino acids. CDR1 is SGHDT and CDR2 is YYEEEE in the germline V gene. Trimming took 4 bases from V and 6 from J, leaving 19 bases between them. The CDR3, as DNA: TGTGCCAGCAGCAAAAGCTTACAGGGTTCAAATGGCTACACCTTC. It codes for CASSKSLQGSNGYTF.

The chain uses TRBV11-3 and TRBJ2-5, with 10 nucleotides matching TRBD2. The germline CDR1 and CDR2 sequences are SGHNT and YENEEA. This CDR3 spans 15 amino acids. Losses at the gene ends were 6 bases for V and 5 bases for J; bases not matched to a gene: 9. CDR3 sequence (DNA): TGTGCCAGCAGTAGAAGCGGGGGGGCTTTGGAGACCCAGTACTTC. It is translated as CASSRSGGALETQYF.

This chain joins TRBV7-2 and TRBJ2-5; TRBD2 aligns across 9 bases. Germline loops: CDR1 SGHTA, CDR2 FQGNSA. V lost 6 bases to trimming and J lost 6 bases; unmatched junction nucleotides: 8. This CDR3 has 14 amino acids. CDR3 DNA: TGTGCCAGCAGAGAAAGCGGGGGGCAGAAGACCCAGTACTTC. It translates to CASRESGGQKTQYF.

The V and J genes are TRBV2 and TRBJ1-3; D remains ambiguous. The V end was cut by 4 bases, the J end by 2 bases, with 12 bases between. This CDR3 has 15 residues. Germline loops: CDR1 SNHLY, CDR2 FYNNEI. The CDR3 loop reads CASSGRFLTGNTIYF. The CDR3 DNA is TGTGCCAGCAGTGGACGGTTTCTGACTGGAAACACCATATATTTT.

This chain uses TRBV10-2 with TRBJ2-3, with 15 bases matching TRBD2. V was clipped by 4 bases and J by 2 bases; unmatched bases: 1. The CDR3 has 16 residues. CDR1 is WSHSY, CDR2 SAAADI, per germline. The CDR3 loop is CASSGTSGRDTDTQYF. The CDR3 nucleotides read TGCGCCAGCAGTGGGACTAGCGGGAGGGACACAGATACGCAGTATTTT.

This clone came up a few times. The chain recombines TRBV7-9 with TRBJ1-5; D gene uncertain. This CDR3 region has 12 residues. Germline V gives CDR1 SEHNR, CDR2 FQNEAQ (reference sequence). Deletions cut 1 base from V and 7 bases from J, with 5 bases between. CDR3 amino acids: CASSLGTQPQHF. CDR3 coding DNA: TGTGCCAGCAGCTTAGGGACGCAGCCCCAGCATTTT. The full variable domain, completed using reference TRBV7-9 and TRBJ1-5, is DTGVSQNPRHKITKRGQNVTFRCDPISEHNRLYWYRQTLGQGPEFLTYFQNEAQLEKSRLLSDRFSAERPKGSFSTLEIQRTEQGDSAMYLCASSLGTQPQHFGDGTRLSIL.

The chain couples TRBV6-1 to TRBJ2-5, with 10 positions matching TRBD2. The trim removed 1 base at V and 3 bases at J, leaving 8 bases unmatched. Looked up from germline, CDR1 is MNHNS and CDR2 is SASEGT. The CDR3 sequence is 17 residues long. Here the CDR3 DNA reads TGTGCCAGCAGTGAAGTACCTAGCGGGGGTCCGAAAGAGACCCAGTACTTC. The encoded protein is CASSEVPSGGPKETQYF.

The chain uses TRBV10-3 and TRBJ2-7; unclear D gene. This CDR3 region has 16 residues. V was clipped by 1 base and J by 7 bases, with 20 bases between them. From germline, CDR1 is ENHRY and CDR2 SYGVKD. DNA for the CDR3: TGTGCCATCAGTGAGTATCCTAGTAGCCCCTCCGGTGAGCAGTACTTC. It translates to CAISEYPSSPSGEQYF.

The table lists this clone with a few counts. The chain is built from TRBV7-3 and TRBJ1-1; TRBD1 matches 8 bases. This CDR3 comprises 14 residues. V was clipped by 6 bases and J by 5 bases; unmatched bases: 8. Per the germline V gene, CDR1 is SGHTA and CDR2 is FQGTGA. This CDR3 is CASSRGQGRTEAFF. The DNA for the CDR3 is TGTGCCAGCAGTAGAGGACAGGGTCGTACTGAAGCTTTCTTT.

This sequence joins TRBV9 and TRBJ2-7; D might be TRBD1 (5 bases). The CDR3 is 13 amino acids. Per the germline V gene, CDR1 is SGDLS and CDR2 is YYNGEE. V was shortened by 4 bases and J by 3 bases, with 11 bases between the two germline ends. CDR3 in amino acids: CASSKGWDYEQYF. The CDR3 nucleotides are TGTGCCAGCAGCAAGGGGTGGGACTACGAGCAGTACTTC.

CDR3 amino acids: CASMTVTNEKLFF. The CDR3 region has the DNA TGTGCCAGCATGACAGTAACTAATGAAAAACTGTTTTTT. The chain carries TRBV2 and TRBJ1-4, with D possibly matching TRBD1 (5 bases). Trimming took off 7 bases at V and 1 base at J, with 7 bases between the two ends. The CDR3 totals 13 residues. CDR1 is SNHLY and CDR2 is FYNNEI in the germline V gene.

This chain links TRBV16 with TRBJ2-1; possibly TRBD1 or TRBD2 for D (6 bases each). CDR3 length equals 16 residues. V was pared by 0 bases and J by 6 bases, with 15 bases between. The germline V gene encodes CDR1 KGHSY and CDR2 FQNENV. The CDR3 DNA is TGTGCCAGCAGCCAATCAATAGGAGGGGGAGTCAATGAGCAGTTCTTC. As protein: CASSQSIGGGVNEQFF.

The chain combines TRBV9 with TRBJ2-1, with 8 bases aligning to TRBD1. Germline loops: CDR1 SGDLS, CDR2 YYNGEE. The CDR3 has 19 amino acids. V shed 0 bases, J shed 12 bases, and the junction held 23 bases outside the gene matches. The CDR3 DNA reads TGTGCCAGCAGCGTAGCTAACGTTATGGAGGGGACAGGTAAATTTAGGCAGTTCTTC. This gives the protein CASSVANVMEGTGKFRQFF.

The CDR3 bases are TGCGCCAGCAGCCAATTCTGGGGCCTCCTCAATCAGCCCCAGCATTTT. It codes for CASSQFWGLLNQPQHF. The genes are TRBV4-1 and TRBJ1-5, with D possibly being TRBD1 (5 bases). Germline-derived CDR1 and CDR2 are MGHRA and YSYEKL. The germline V and J ends were trimmed by 2 bases and 3 bases, with 14 bases remaining between them. The CDR3 covers 16 residues.

The rearrangement links TRBV5-1 to TRBJ2-2; 9 positions match TRBD1. This CDR3 contains 14 residues. V lost 4 bases, J lost 6 bases, and 4 bases stayed unmatched. Germline V gives CDR1 SGHRS, CDR2 YFSETQ. The CDR3 region has the DNA TGCGCCAGCAGCCCCCGGACAGGGGCCGGGGAGCTGTTTTTT. It yields the protein CASSPRTGAGELFF.

This clone was seen once. The V call is TRBV7-2, the J call TRBJ2-3, with TRBD2 matching over 8 bases. The J segment lost 2 bases and the V segment lost 2 bases, leaving 6 bases of the junction unmatched. Germline V gene data show CDR1 as SGHTA and CDR2 as FQGNSA. This CDR3 is built from 16 residues. CDR3 residues: CASSLFGGGNTDTQYF. CDR3 in DNA: TGTGCCAGCAGCTTATTCGGCGGGGGGAACACAGATACGCAGTATTTT.

The chain combines TRBV29-1 with TRBJ1-1; D is ambiguous. Trimming took 5 bases from V and 4 from J, leaving 11 bases between them. CDR3 size: 12 residues. Germline V gives CDR1 SQVTM, CDR2 ANQGSEA. DNA for the CDR3: TGCAGCGTTCCCGATCTTGGCACTGAAGCTTTCTTT. Its translation: CSVPDLGTEAFF.

The genes are TRBV27 and TRBJ2-1; D possibly uses TRBD1 or TRBD2 (5 bases each). CDR1 MNHEY and CDR2 SMNVEV come from the germline V gene (reference sequence). The length of the CDR3 is 14 residues. V dropped 1 base and J dropped 7 bases, with 11 bases sitting between them. In DNA form, the CDR3 reads TGTGCCAGCAGTTTATTCTTTGGGGGTAATGAGCAGTTCTTC. Amino acids: CASSLFFGGNEQFF.

This chain connects TRBV13 to TRBJ1-2; D gene unclear. Germline V gene sequence: CDR1 PRHDT, CDR2 FYEKMQ (reference sequence). Trimming shortened V by 0 bases and J by 1 base, and 9 bases separated the two germline ends. There are 15 residues in the CDR3. For the CDR3, the DNA is TGTGCCAGCAGCTTAGGGGCGAGGGTTAACTATGGCTACACCTTC. Amino acid sequence: CASSLGARVNYGYTF.

The CDR3 region has the DNA TGTGCCAGCAGCTTGAGGTATAGCAATCAGCCCCAGCATTTT. Its translation is CASSLRYSNQPQHF. V gene TRBV7-8 combines with J gene TRBJ1-5; no definite D call. Deletions cut 3 bases from V and 0 bases from J, with 6 bases between. The length of the CDR3 is 14 residues. CDR1 is SGHVS, CDR2 FQNEAQ, per germline.

The chain has TRBV7-2 and TRBJ1-2; unclear D gene. This CDR3 comprises 12 residues. CDR1 and CDR2 from the germline V gene are SGHTA and FQGNSA. With 3 bases removed from V and 6 bases from J, the gap between germline ends came to 8 bases. CDR3 sequence reads: CASSLILNGYTF. Here the CDR3 DNA reads TGTGCCAGCAGCTTGATATTAAATGGCTACACCTTC.

The chain employs TRBV11-2 and TRBJ2-5, with TRBD1 as a possible D gene (6 bases). Deletions cut 2 bases from V and 7 bases from J, with 17 bases between. This CDR3 region has 15 residues. In germline, CDR1 is SGHAT, CDR2 FQNNGV. CDR3 sequence: CASSLRQASFGTQYF. CDR3 DNA: TGTGCCAGCAGCTTAAGACAGGCCTCCTTTGGGACCCAGTACTTC. Based on the CDR3 plus reference TRBV11-2 and TRBJ2-5, the full variable domain is EAGVAQSPRYKIIEKRQSVAFWCNPISGHATLYWYQQILGQGPKLLIQFQNNGVVDDSQLPKDRFSAERLKGVDSTLKIQPAKLEDSAVYLCASSLRQASFGTQYFGPGTRLLVL.

This clone has a handful of counts. The rearrangement links TRBV9 to TRBJ1-2; D remains ambiguous. The CDR3 runs 14 residues. V was trimmed by 3 bases and J by 0 bases, leaving 9 bases between them. Germline V gene sequence: CDR1 SGDLS, CDR2 YYNGEE. The CDR3 reads CASSAGRTNYGYTF. DNA for the CDR3: TGTGCCAGCAGCGCAGGACGGACTAACTATGGCTACACCTTC.

The chain links TRBV2 to TRBJ2-3, with unresolved D. Germline-derived CDR1 and CDR2 are SNHLY and FYNNEI. Trimming cost V 3 bases and J 3 bases, with 4 bases left between them. The CDR3 extends over 12 amino acids. CDR3 protein: CASSDRTDTQYF. DNA of the CDR3: TGTGCCAGCAGTGACAGGACAGATACGCAGTATTTT.

The chain carries TRBV6-1 and TRBJ2-7; no clear D gene. The CDR3 has 10 amino acids. The germline CDR1 and CDR2 sequences are MNHNS and SASEGT. CDR3 nucleotide sequence: TGTGGATCTAGCTCCTACGAGCAGTACTTC. Its protein product is CGSSSYEQYF.

The rearrangement uses TRBV28 and TRBJ1-2; TRBD1 matches at 9 bases. CDR1 is MDHEN and CDR2 is SYDVKM in the germline V gene. Germline trimming cut 6 bases from V and 7 bases from J; bases unmatched to any gene: 6. The CDR3 is made up of 13 amino acids. CDR3 loop: CASSPGQGSGYTF. The CDR3 nucleotides are TGTGCCAGCAGCCCGGGACAGGGCAGTGGCTACACCTTC.